Listed here are 11 T cell receptor beta chains from one sample, sequenced in a study (dated by TCRdb to 2015 to 2017). The method was 5' RACE. The instrument given in TCRdb is Illumina MiSeq. The public reads were reanalyzed by TCRdb: fastp trimming at Q25, MiXCR alignment, in-frame beta chains only. Rows with a matching CDR3 protein are joined into one entry that keeps the most common DNA and genes. This sample has about 62,000 distinct CDR3 sequences in its table, and around 30% of those were observed once. The ten largest clones capture 2% to 2.5% of the sample. Sequenced sample: tumor-infiltrating naive CD4+ T cells sorted from the breast tumor. This specimen's cell subset or site label, per the study, means: naive CD4+ T cells, CD4+CD45RA+CD25-. These receptors all come from a female donor with breast cancer.

Here the CDR3 DNA reads TGTGCCAGCAGTCCTAGCGGGTCTTACAATGAGCAGTTCTTC. Translated, it gives CASSPSGSYNEQFF. The chain combines TRBV12-3 or TRBV12-4 with TRBJ2-1, with 8 bases identical to TRBD2. The CDR3 runs 14 residues. The J segment lost 4 bases and the V segment lost 5 bases, leaving 4 bases of the junction unmatched.

This clonotype was counted a few times. The J gene is TRBJ2-1, the V gene TRBV20-1, with D perhaps assigned TRBD1 or TRBD2 (5 bases each). The CDR3 has 14 amino acids. The V gene lost 5 bases and the J gene lost 5 bases, with 16 bases spanning the gap. Germline V gene data show CDR1 as DFQATT and CDR2 as SNEGSKA (reference sequence). CDR3 in amino acids: CSAGGVVWNNEQFF. As DNA, the CDR3 is TGCAGTGCTGGGGGTGTGGTGTGGAACAATGAGCAGTTCTTC.

The rearrangement uses TRBV5-1 and TRBJ2-5, with D possibly being TRBD1 or TRBD2 (5 bases each). V lost 0 bases and J 2 bases, leaving 11 bases between the germline ends. The CDR3 has 15 amino acids. Germline loops: CDR1 SGHRS, CDR2 YFSETQ. The CDR3 here is CASSLAGQGQETQYF. DNA for the CDR3: TGCGCCAGCAGCTTGGCGGGGCAGGGTCAAGAGACCCAGTACTTC. The whole variable domain, remainder taken from reference TRBV5-1 and TRBJ2-5, is KAGVTQTPRYLIKTRGQQVTLSCSPISGHRSVSWYQQTPGQGLQFLFEYFSETQRNKGNFPGRFSGRQFSNSRSEMNVSTLELGDSALYLCASSLAGQGQETQYFGPGTRLLVL.

This clonotype was detected many times. The V and J genes are TRBV12-3 or TRBV12-4 and TRBJ1-2, with D unresolved. V gave up 6 bases and J gave up 6 bases, with 17 bases separating them. The CDR3 sequence is 14 residues long. CDR3 protein: CASSPGMMRDGYTF. CDR3 in DNA: TGTGCCAGCAGCCCCGGGATGATGCGAGATGGCTACACCTTC.

The V and J genes are TRBV20-1 and TRBJ2-7; D gene uncertain. The CDR3 has 11 residues. Trimming shortened V by 3 bases and J by 4 bases, and 7 bases separated the two germline ends. Germline values: CDR1 DFQATT, CDR2 SNEGSKA (reference sequence). The CDR3 coding sequence is TGCAGTGCTAGTCACGAGTACGAGCAGTACTTC. Amino acids: CSASHEYEQYF.

This sequence joins TRBV20-1 and TRBJ2-3; TRBD2 might be the D (6 bases). V was clipped by 0 bases and J by 1 base, with 11 bases between them. Germline-derived CDR1 and CDR2 are DFQATT and SNEGSKA (reference sequence). This CDR3 contains 15 residues. The CDR3 nucleotides read TGCAGTGCTAGAGATTGGCGGGACCGCACAGATACGCAGTATTTT. This translates into CSARDWRDRTDTQYF.

J is TRBJ1-5 and V is TRBV28; D possibly corresponds to TRBD1 (5 bases). The V end was cut by 4 bases, the J end by 5 bases, with 18 bases between. This CDR3 is built from 16 residues. The germline CDR1 and CDR2 sequences are MDHEN and SYDVKM. CDR3 bases: TGTGCCAGCAGTTCTGGGGGGTTGGGGTTCGATCAGCCCCAGCATTTT. Its protein product is CASSSGGLGFDQPQHF. The full variable domain, its missing parts supplied by reference TRBV28 and TRBJ1-5, is DVKVTQSSRYLVKRTGEKVFLECVQDMDHENMFWYRQDPGLGLRLIYFSYDVKMKEKGDIPEGYSVSREKKERFSLILESASTNQTSMYLCASSSGGLGFDQPQHFGDGTRLSIL.

A note on this clonotype: This CDR3 fails to terminate in the conserved phenylalanine or tryptophan, so it likely reflects a read error. The chain joins TRBV5-4 to TRBJ1-1, with D tentatively TRBD1 (6 bases). Germline V gene lookup returns CDR1 SGHNT and CDR2 YYREEE (reference sequence). The CDR3 runs to 13 residues. Trimming took 8 bases from V and 1 from J, leaving 12 bases between them. The CDR3 DNA is TGTGCCAGTAATGGGGGCCAGAACACTGAAGCTTTCTCT. It yields the protein CASNGGQNTEAFS.

The count of this clonotype is one. The chain employs TRBV6-2 or TRBV6-3 and TRBJ1-1; a possible D gene is TRBD1 (5 bases). This CDR3 contains 15 residues. Germline CDR1 is MNHEY and CDR2 is SVGEGT. Trimming left V 1 base short and J 8 bases short, with 17 bases between. The CDR3 here is CASSYFGGSTSEAFF. The CDR3 bases are TGTGCCAGCAGTTACTTCGGGGGATCTACTTCCGAAGCTTTCTTT.

This clonotype has more than one count but fewer than ten. The genes are TRBV7-3 and TRBJ2-2; possibly TRBD2 for D (6 bases). Germline V gene lookup returns CDR1 SGHTA and CDR2 FQGTGA. This CDR3 spans 15 amino acids. The ends were cut back, 7 bases at V and 5 bases at J, with 17 bases in the middle. The CDR3, as DNA: TGTGCCAGCACCACACGGGGGATGAGTACCGGGGAGCTGTTTTTT. Translated, it gives CASTTRGMSTGELFF. Filled out from reference TRBV7-3 and TRBJ2-2, the complete variable domain reads GAGVSQTPSNKVTEKGKYVELRCDPISGHTALYWYRQSLGQGPEFLIYFQGTGAADDSGLPNDRFFAVRPEGSVSTLKIQRTERGDSAVYLCASTTRGMSTGELFFGEGSRLTVL.

The gene calls are TRBV27 and TRBJ2-1; D remains unclear. The CDR3 sequence is 14 residues long. Germline loops: CDR1 MNHEY, CDR2 SMNVEV (reference sequence). Trimming took 5 bases from V and 5 from J, leaving 13 bases between them. The CDR3 region is CASSERPYHNEQFF. CDR3 coding DNA: TGTGCCAGCAGTGAGCGACCCTATCACAATGAGCAGTTCTTC.